One TCR beta chain is described in this entry. Its target is not known. The sample originates from a study of cytomegalovirus exposure and HLA in healthy donors. Overall study results and limits: From TCR beta sequences, most subjects' HLA-A and HLA-B alleles were reportedly predicted accurately. It was reported in a later analysis that an Asian-associated ancestry cluster showed fewer N-insertions than the approximately 690-donor mean. Across donors, most TCRs were seen rarely, yet some public ones were widespread.

PCR primers comprised 60 Vbeta and 13 Jbeta primers. Data came from immunoSEQ multiplex PCR; TCRdb stores just in-frame clones and leaves some out. The data hold approximately 100,000 clones, with 81% observed a single time. There are 15 residues in the CDR3. CDR1 and CDR2 from the germline V gene are SNHLY and FYNNEI. Trimming pared 5 bases from V and 6 bases from J, leaving 20 bases between. The chain links TRBV2 to TRBJ2-7; tentatively, D is TRBD2 (6 bases). Sequenced input: PBMCs. The clonotype originates from a young woman in good health and CMV-seronegative. Written as DNA, the CDR3 is TGTGCCAGCAGTCGGACTATTGTTGCCTTTCCCGAGCAGTACTTC. Translating it yields CASSRTIVAFPEQYF.